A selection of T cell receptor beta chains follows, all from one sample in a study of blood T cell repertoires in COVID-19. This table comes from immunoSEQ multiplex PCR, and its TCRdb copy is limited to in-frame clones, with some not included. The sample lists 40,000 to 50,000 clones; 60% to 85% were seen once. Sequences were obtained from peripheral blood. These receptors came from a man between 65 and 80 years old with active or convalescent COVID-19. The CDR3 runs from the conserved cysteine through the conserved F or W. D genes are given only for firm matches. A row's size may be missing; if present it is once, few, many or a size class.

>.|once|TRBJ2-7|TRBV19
TGTGCCAGTAGTAGGGCCGGGGAATACGAGCAGTACTTC
CASSRAGEYEQYF
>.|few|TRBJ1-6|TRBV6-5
TGTGCCAGCAGTCCGTGGGGCAGGGGTTCTTCACCCCTCCACTTT
CASSPWGRGSSPLHF
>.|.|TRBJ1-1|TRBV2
TGTGCCAGCAGGGCCAGGGAGGGGACGCAAAAAGCTTTCTTT
CASRAREGTQKAFF
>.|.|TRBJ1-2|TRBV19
TGTGCCAGCCGTCGGAGGGAAAGGGATGGCTACACCTTC
CASRRRERDGYTF
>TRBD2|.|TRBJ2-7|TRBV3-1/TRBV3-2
TGTGCCAGCAGCCTAACGTCCGGGACTAACTACGAGCAGTACTTC
CASSLTSGTNYEQYF
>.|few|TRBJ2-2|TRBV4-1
TGCGCCAGCAGCCGTACACCCACCGGGGAGCTGTTTTTT
CASSRTPTGELFF
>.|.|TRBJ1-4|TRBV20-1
TGCAGTGCTACCCCCGCCGGAAAACTGTTTTTT
CSATPAGKLFF
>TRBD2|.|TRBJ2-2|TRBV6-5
TGTGCCAGCAGTTACCAAGCGGGGGGGCGTAGGGAGCTGTTTTTT
CASSYQAGGRRELFF
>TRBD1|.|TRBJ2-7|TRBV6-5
TGTGCCAGCAGACGAGATATGGGACAGGGGAACGAGCAGTACTTC
CASRRDMGQGNEQYF
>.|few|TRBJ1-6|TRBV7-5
TGTGTCACCCGGACAGATAATTCACCCCTCCACTTT
CVTRTDNSPLHF
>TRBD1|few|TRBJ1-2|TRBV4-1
TGCGCCAGCAGCCAAGAAGGATGGGGACAGGGCCGCTACACCTTC
CASSQEGWGQGRYTF
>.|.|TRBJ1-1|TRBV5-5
TGTGCCAGCAGCTCTTACCGGGACTCTTCCATAGATGCTTTCTTT
CASSSYRDSSIDAFF
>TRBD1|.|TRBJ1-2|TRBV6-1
TGTGCCAGCAGTGAAGAGGGGGACAGGGAATACTATGGCTACACCTTC
CASSEEGDREYYGYTF
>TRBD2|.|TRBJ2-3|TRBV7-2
TGTGCCAGCAGCTTAAGACTAGCGGGGGGGTTAGATACGCAGTATTTT
CASSLRLAGGLDTQYF
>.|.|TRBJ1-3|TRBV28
TGTGCCAGCAATCGTCAGGGAACTGGAAACACCATATATTTT
CASNRQGTGNTIYF
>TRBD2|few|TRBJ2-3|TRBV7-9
TGTGCCAGCAGCATCGGACTAGCGGGGGGAACAGATACGCAGTATTTT
CASSIGLAGGTDTQYF
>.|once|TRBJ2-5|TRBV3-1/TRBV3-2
TGTGCCAGCAGCCAAGTAGACTTCCAAGAGACCCAGTACTTC
CASSQVDFQETQYF
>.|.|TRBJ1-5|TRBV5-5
TGTGCCAGCAGCACCCCCCAGACAGGCTATCAGCCCCAGCATTTT
CASSTPQTGYQPQHF
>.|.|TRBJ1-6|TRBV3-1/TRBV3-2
TGTGCCAGCAGCCAACGGGGGTCCCATTCACCCCTCCACTTT
CASSQRGSHSPLHF
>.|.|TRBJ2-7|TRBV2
TGTGCCAGCCACACCGCAGGGGCTTACGAGCAGTACTTC
CASHTAGAYEQYF
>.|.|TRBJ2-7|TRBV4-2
TGTGCCAGCAGCCAAGGCGGCTCCCACGAGCAGTACTTC
CASSQGGSHEQYF
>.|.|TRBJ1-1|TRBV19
TGTGCCAGTAGTACCCAACTTGACACTGAAGCTTTCTTT
CASSTQLDTEAFF
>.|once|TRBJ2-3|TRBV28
TGTGCCAGCAGTCAACTAGCAGATACGCAGTATTTT
CASSQLADTQYF
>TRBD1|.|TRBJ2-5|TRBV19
TGTGCCACCGCTCCGACAGGGATGGAAGAGACCCAGTACTTC
CATAPTGMEETQYF
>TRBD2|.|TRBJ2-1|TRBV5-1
TGCGCCAGCAGCTTGGGCCTGGGCGGGGGGACCAATGAGCAGTTCTTC
CASSLGLGGGTNEQFF
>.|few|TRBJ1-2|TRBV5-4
TGTGCCAGCAGCCATCGGTCTCCCGAACCTACTAACTATGGCTACACCTTC
CASSHRSPEPTNYGYTF
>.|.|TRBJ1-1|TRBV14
TGTGCCAGCAGCCAAGCAGGACGGGGGTTGAGGACTGAAGCTTTCTTT
CASSQAGRGLRTEAFF
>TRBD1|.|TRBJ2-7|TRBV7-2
TGTGCCAGCAGCCCCTACACCGGGACAGGGCCCTACGAGCAGTACTTC
CASSPYTGTGPYEQYF
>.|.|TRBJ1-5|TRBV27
TGTGCCAGCAGTTTACTGGGGGCGAATCAGCCCCAGCATTTT
CASSLLGANQPQHF
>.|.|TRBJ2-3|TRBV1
TGCACCAGCAGCCAAGCATTCGGGGTTTTGGCAGATACGCAGTATTTT
CTSSQAFGVLADTQYF
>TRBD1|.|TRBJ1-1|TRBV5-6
TGTGCCAGCAGCTTCAGGGGGGCGGGAATCTTT
CASSFRGAGIF
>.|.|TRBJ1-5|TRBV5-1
TGCGCCAGCAGCTTGACCGGGACAAGCAATCAGCCCCAGCATTTT
CASSLTGTSNQPQHF
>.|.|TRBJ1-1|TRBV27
TGTGCCACTTCCGGGGGGACCGGCACTGAAGCTTTCTTT
CATSGGTGTEAFF
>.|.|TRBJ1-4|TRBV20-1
TGCAGTGCTGGAACAGGGGAAAAACTGTTTTTT
CSAGTGEKLFF
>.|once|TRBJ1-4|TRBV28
TGTGCCAGCAGCCCGCCGGTAGGTGCAGGAGGTGAAAAACTGTTTTTT
CASSPPVGAGGEKLFF
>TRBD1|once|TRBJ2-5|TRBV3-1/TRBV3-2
TGTGCCGCTCAGGGACAGTCGGAGACCCAGTACTTC
CAAQGQSETQYF
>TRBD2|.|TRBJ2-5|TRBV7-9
TGTGCCAGCAGCTTAGGTTCGGCTAGCGGGGGGGCGGAGACCCAGTACTTC
CASSLGSASGGAETQYF
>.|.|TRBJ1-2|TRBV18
TGTGCCAGCTCACCATCGCAGGAATATGGCTACACCTTC
CASSPSQEYGYTF
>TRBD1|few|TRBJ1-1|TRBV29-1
TGCAGCGGCGACAGGGGAGGCACTGAAGCTTTCTTT
CSGDRGGTEAFF